A single sample is the source of the 14 T cell receptor beta chains below, sequenced in a study of neurological immune-mediated disorders. TCRdb redid the calling of the 5' RACE reads with MiXCR, one entry per CDR3 protein. This table has approximately 50,000 distinct CDR3 sequences, 7% to 10% appearing once. This sample's time point: longitudinal time-point 3. The sample was PBMCs. The receptors were gathered from a woman aged 40 to 49 in good health.

This clonotype was seen many times. The J gene is TRBJ2-7, the V gene TRBV7-9; D gene ambiguous. Trimming left V 5 bases short and J 6 bases short, with 14 bases between. The CDR3 loop spans 13 amino acids. Germline loops: CDR1 SEHNR, CDR2 FQNEAQ (reference sequence). The CDR3 is CASSPPRRAEQYF. The CDR3 DNA sequence: TGTGCCAGCAGCCCGCCCAGAAGGGCCGAGCAGTACTTC.

This clonotype was counted at least ten times. The V call is TRBV7-2, the J call TRBJ1-2; D is ambiguous. The CDR3 loop spans 17 amino acids. Per the germline V gene, CDR1 is SGHTA and CDR2 is FQGNSA. Trimming cost V 4 bases and J 1 base, with 19 bases left between them. DNA for the CDR3: TGTGCCAGCAGCTCCTCTACCAGCATAGACTTTAACTATGGCTACACCTTC. Translation: CASSSSTSIDFNYGYTF. Together with reference TRBV7-2 and TRBJ1-2, the CDR3 gives the full variable domain: GAGVSQSPSNKVTEKGKDVELRCDPISGHTALYWYRQSLGQGLEFLIYFQGNSAPDKSGLPSDRFSAERTGGSVSTLTIQRTQQEDSAVYLCASSSSTSIDFNYGYTFGSGTRLTVV.

There are many counts of this clonotype. The rearrangement links TRBV9 to TRBJ1-1, with D unresolved. The V end was cut by 0 bases, the J end by 3 bases, with 3 bases between. This CDR3 is built from 12 residues. Looked up from germline, CDR1 is SGDLS and CDR2 is YYNGEE. The CDR3 spells CASSVADTEAFF. In DNA, the CDR3 is TGTGCCAGCAGCGTAGCCGACACTGAAGCTTTCTTT. Based on the CDR3 plus reference TRBV9 and TRBJ1-1, the full variable domain is DSGVTQTPKHLITATGQRVTLRCSPRSGDLSVYWYQQSLDQGLQFLIQYYNGEERAKGNILERFSAQQFPDLHSELNLSSLELGDSALYFCASSVADTEAFFGQGTRLTVV.

This clonotype was recorded at least ten times. The chain couples TRBV7-2 to TRBJ2-3; TRBD1 aligns across 8 bases. The V segment lost 5 bases and the J segment 4 bases; nucleotides outside the gene matches: 14. Per the germline V gene, CDR1 is SGHTA and CDR2 is FQGNSA. CDR3 length: 17 amino acids. The CDR3 nucleotides are TGTGCCAGCAGCCCACCCAGGACAGGGAAGCGCGCAGATACGCAGTATTTT. Amino acid sequence: CASSPPRTGKRADTQYF.

This clonotype was observed many times. The J gene is TRBJ2-1, the V gene TRBV7-2; TRBD2 agrees at 11 bases. This CDR3 contains 15 residues. Trimming removed 5 bases from V and 7 bases from J; junction bases left unmatched: 7. The germline gives CDR1 SGHTA, CDR2 FQGNSA. As DNA, the CDR3 is TGTGCCAGCAGCCGTCGACTAGCGGGAAGAAATGAGCAGTTCTTC. Its translation is CASSRRLAGRNEQFF. The whole variable domain, remainder taken from reference TRBV7-2 and TRBJ2-1, is GAGVSQSPSNKVTEKGKDVELRCDPISGHTALYWYRQSLGQGLEFLIYFQGNSAPDKSGLPSDRFSAERTGGSVSTLTIQRTQQEDSAVYLCASSRRLAGRNEQFFGPGTRLTVL.

There are many counts of this clonotype. This chain connects TRBV5-5 to TRBJ1-2; D is undetermined. V was clipped by 1 base and J by 3 bases, with 10 bases between them. The CDR3 runs to 14 residues. Germline CDR1 and CDR2: SGHKS and YYEKEE (reference sequence). CDR3 sequence reads: CASSLPGFHYGYTF. CDR3 bases: TGTGCCAGCAGCTTGCCCGGATTTCACTATGGCTACACCTTC.

This clonotype was observed at least ten times. In nucleotides, the CDR3 is TGCGCCAGCAGTTGGAACAGGGGAAACACTGAAGCTTTCTTT. Residues: CASSWNRGNTEAFF. This rearrangement joins TRBV5-1 to TRBJ1-1; 7 bases align to TRBD1. V lost 5 bases and J lost 2; bases outside the gene matches: 6. This CDR3 contains 14 residues. Germline assignment: CDR1 SGHRS and CDR2 YFSETQ.

This clonotype has a count of ten or more. The chain is built from TRBV12-3 or TRBV12-4 and TRBJ2-3; the D call may be TRBD1 or TRBD2 (7 bases each). The CDR3 covers 16 residues. V was cut by 6 bases and J by 8 bases, with 24 bases left in between. The CDR3 sequence: CASRAGVVRGGITQYF. The DNA for the CDR3 is TGTGCCAGCAGGGCCGGAGTGGTCAGGGGGGGCATTACGCAGTATTTT.

This clonotype was seen repeatedly, ten times or more. The V gene is TRBV7-3, the J gene TRBJ2-2; D ambiguous. Looked up from germline, CDR1 is SGHTA and CDR2 is FQGTGA. This CDR3 spans 13 amino acids. Trimming took off 5 bases at V and 6 bases at J, with 10 bases between the two ends. The CDR3 DNA follows: TGTGCCAGCAGCCCTTCCCGAGCCGGGGAGCTGTTTTTT. It specifies CASSPSRAGELFF.

This clonotype occurred many times. The V gene is TRBV5-5, the J gene TRBJ1-2; no firm D call. V shed 4 bases and J shed 5 bases, with 15 bases lying between them. The germline V gene encodes CDR1 SGHKS and CDR2 YYEKEE (reference sequence). CDR3 size: 14 residues. This CDR3 reads CASSQTPNSYGYTF. In DNA form, the CDR3 reads TGTGCCAGCAGCCAAACCCCTAACTCTTATGGCTACACCTTC.

A few counts support this clonotype. This sequence joins TRBV5-1 and TRBJ2-3; 13 bases map to TRBD2. The CDR3 covers 15 residues. In germline, CDR1 is SGHRS, CDR2 YFSETQ. V was pared by 3 bases and J by 6 bases, with 4 bases of the junction left unmatched. DNA for the CDR3: TGCGCCAGCAGCTGGGGACTAGCGGGGTCGGATACGCAGTATTTT. It codes for CASSWGLAGSDTQYF.

This clonotype showed up many times. V usage is TRBV5-1 and J usage is TRBJ2-5; D could derive from TRBD1 or TRBD2 (6 bases each). The germline V and J ends were trimmed by 1 base and 5 bases, with 18 bases remaining between them. This CDR3 comprises 16 residues. Germline loops: CDR1 SGHRS, CDR2 YFSETQ. In DNA, the CDR3 is TGCGCCAGCAGCTTGCTAGCGCAAGGGGGTCATGAGACCCAGTACTTC. Its protein is CASSLLAQGGHETQYF.

This clonotype has at least ten counts. The chain couples TRBV25-1 to TRBJ1-3; D gene uncertain. The CDR3 is made up of 12 amino acids. V was cut by 2 bases and J by 4 bases, with 3 bases left in between. Germline lookup yields CDR1 MGHDK and CDR2 SYGVNS. The CDR3 loop reads CASSEGGNTIYF. The DNA for the CDR3 is TGTGCCAGCAGTGAAGGAGGAAACACCATATATTTT.

This clonotype was counted at least ten times. The genes are TRBV6-6 and TRBJ2-1; the match to TRBD1 covers 9 bases. CDR1 and CDR2 (germline): MNHNY, SVGAGI (reference sequence). The V and J ends lost 2 bases and 4 bases, in that order; junction bases with no gene match: 9. The CDR3 is made up of 17 amino acids. CDR3 in amino acids: CASSYEHTGGEYNEQFF. The CDR3, as DNA: TGTGCCAGCAGTTACGAACATACAGGGGGCGAGTACAATGAGCAGTTCTTC.